A single sample gave rise to the 5 T cell receptor beta chains below, sequenced in a study of T cell repertoires in cytomegalovirus infection. One entry per CDR3 protein results from TCRdb running MiXCR on the reads. The top ten clones hold more than 10% of a sample with about 310,000 distinct CDR3 sequences, 17% of them seen once. Sequences were obtained from PBMCs. These receptors all stem from a human donor in good health (CMV status not recorded). Some clones in this sample may be carry-over from other donors' samples.

This clonotype was observed at least ten times. This chain joins TRBV7-8 and TRBJ1-1, with TRBD1 as a possible D gene (5 bases). Germline V lookup: CDR1 SGHVS, CDR2 FQNEAQ. The V gene lost 2 bases and the J gene lost 3 bases, with 10 bases spanning the gap. This CDR3 has 14 amino acids. Here the CDR3 reads CASSLWDGYTEAFF. The DNA of the CDR3 is TGTGCCAGCAGCTTATGGGACGGCTACACTGAAGCTTTCTTT.

The V and J genes are TRBV20-1 and TRBJ1-6; 8 bases align to TRBD1. CDR3 length: 12 amino acids. With V trimmed by 6 bases and J by 10 bases, 5 bases remained unmatched. Germline V gene data show CDR1 as DFQATT and CDR2 as SNEGSKA (reference sequence). CDR3 residues: CSARTGRSPLHF. The CDR3 DNA is TGCAGTGCCCGGACAGGGCGCTCACCCCTCCACTTT.

This clonotype was counted at least ten times. The chain carries TRBV12-3 or TRBV12-4 and TRBJ2-7; D is undetermined. This CDR3 has 13 amino acids. Deletions cut 3 bases from V and 0 bases from J, with 6 bases between. CDR3 sequence: CASSFLLSYEQYF. CDR3 nucleotide sequence: TGTGCCAGCAGTTTTTTGCTCTCCTACGAGCAGTACTTC.

This chain uses TRBV23-1 with TRBJ2-6, with unresolved D. TRBV23-1 is classed as an ORF, of uncertain function. The ends were cut back, 3 bases at V and 2 bases at J, with 11 bases in the middle. CDR3 size: 16 residues. CDR3 amino acids: CASSHCCLTGANVLTF. The CDR3 coding sequence is TGCGCCAGCAGTCATTGCTGTCTTACTGGGGCCAACGTCCTGACTTTC.

DNA of the CDR3: TGTGCCAGCAGTTACGAGTCCGGGGCCGGCTATGGCTACACCTTC. It specifies CASSYESGAGYGYTF. The chain joins TRBV6-5 to TRBJ1-2, with TRBD1 as a possible D gene (5 bases). Germline CDR1 MNHEY, CDR2 SVGAGI. The CDR3 contains 15 residues. Deletions cut 2 bases from V and 4 bases from J, with 14 bases between.